The T cell receptor (beta chain) under discussion was sequenced for a study of T cells in women clearing cervical HPV infection. Study observations and caveats: Controls had more TRBV6-7 (0.16%) than cases (approximately 0.11%).

Remarks on this clone: Its matching antigen is unknown. The read terminates 3 residues before the CDR3 end, so the remaining end is supplied by the germline J gene.

Using immunoSEQ multiplex PCR, the repertoire was profiled, and TCRdb retains in-frame clones only, with some absent. The sample shows some 39,000 clones, and about 5.8% sits with its ten largest clones. The CDR3 is made up of 17 amino acids. V trimming: 4 bases; J trimming: 0 bases; junction bases outside the gene matches: 8. This sequence originates from a woman aged 18 to 75 with a cervical HPV16 infection that either progressed to CIN3+ or cleared (not recorded which). The sequenced material came from blood buffy coat. This rearrangement joins TRBV12-3 or TRBV12-4 to TRBJ1-5; 8 nucleotides match TRBD1. The CDR3 here is CASSSGTGKNSNQPQHF. Partial CDR3 DNA: TGTGCCAGCAGTTCGGGGACAGGCAAGAATAGCAATCAGCCC.